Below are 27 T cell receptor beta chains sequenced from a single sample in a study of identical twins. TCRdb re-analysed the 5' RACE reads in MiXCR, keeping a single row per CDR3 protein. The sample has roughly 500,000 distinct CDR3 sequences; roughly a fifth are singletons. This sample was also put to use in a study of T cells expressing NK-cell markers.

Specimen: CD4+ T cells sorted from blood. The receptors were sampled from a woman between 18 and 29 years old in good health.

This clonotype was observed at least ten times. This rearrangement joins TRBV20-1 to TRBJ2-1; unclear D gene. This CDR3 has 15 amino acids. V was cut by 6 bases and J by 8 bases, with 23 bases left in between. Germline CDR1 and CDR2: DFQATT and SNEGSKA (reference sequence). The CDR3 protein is CSASPRRTFLDEQFF. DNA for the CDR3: TGCAGTGCCAGCCCCCGACGGACGTTTTTGGATGAGCAGTTCTTC.

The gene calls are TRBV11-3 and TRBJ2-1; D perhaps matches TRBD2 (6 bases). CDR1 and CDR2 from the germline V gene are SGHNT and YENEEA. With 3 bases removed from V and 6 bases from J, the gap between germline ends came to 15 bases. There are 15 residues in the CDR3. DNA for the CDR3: TGTGCCAGCAGCTTGGAGAGCGGAGGGGTCAATGAGCAGTTCTTC. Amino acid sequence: CASSLESGGVNEQFF.

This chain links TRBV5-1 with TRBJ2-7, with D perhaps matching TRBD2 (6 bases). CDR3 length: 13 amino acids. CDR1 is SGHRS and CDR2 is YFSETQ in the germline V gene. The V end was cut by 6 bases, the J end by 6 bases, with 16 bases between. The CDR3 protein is CASTPSDGSEQYF. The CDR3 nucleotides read TGCGCCAGCACCCCCAGTGACGGGAGCGAGCAGTACTTC.

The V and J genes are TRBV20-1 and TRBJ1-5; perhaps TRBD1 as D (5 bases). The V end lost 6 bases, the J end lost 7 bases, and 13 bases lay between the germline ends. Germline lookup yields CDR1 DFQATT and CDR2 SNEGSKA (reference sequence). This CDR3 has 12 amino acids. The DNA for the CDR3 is TGCAGTGCAACGACAGTAGGGCAGCCCCAGCATTTT. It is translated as CSATTVGQPQHF.

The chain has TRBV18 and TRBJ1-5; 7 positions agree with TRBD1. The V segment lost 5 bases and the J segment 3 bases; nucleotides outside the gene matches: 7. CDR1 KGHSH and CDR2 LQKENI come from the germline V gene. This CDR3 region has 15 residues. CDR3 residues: CASSRGPGNNQPQHF. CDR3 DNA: TGTGCCAGCTCAAGGGGGCCGGGAAACAATCAGCCCCAGCATTTT.

The CDR3 coding sequence is TGCAGCGCTAGGACAGACTACACTGAAGCTTTCTTT. It yields the protein CSARTDYTEAFF. The V call is TRBV29-1, the J call TRBJ1-1; a weak D match, TRBD1 (6 bases). V lost 7 bases to trimming and J lost 3 bases, with 12 bases between them. Germline V lookup: CDR1 SQVTM, CDR2 ANQGSEA. The CDR3 runs 12 residues.

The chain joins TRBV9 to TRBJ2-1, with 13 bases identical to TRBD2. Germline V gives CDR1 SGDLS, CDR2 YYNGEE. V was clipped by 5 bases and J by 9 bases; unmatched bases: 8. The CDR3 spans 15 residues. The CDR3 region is CASSGTSGTGSEQFF. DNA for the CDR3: TGTGCCAGCAGTGGGACTAGCGGGACCGGCAGTGAGCAGTTCTTC.

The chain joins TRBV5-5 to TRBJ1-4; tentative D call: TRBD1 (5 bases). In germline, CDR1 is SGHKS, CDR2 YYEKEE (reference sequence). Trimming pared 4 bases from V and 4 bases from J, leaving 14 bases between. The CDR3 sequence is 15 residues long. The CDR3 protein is CASSVAGRINEKLFF. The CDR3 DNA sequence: TGTGCCAGCAGCGTCGCGGGACGGATTAATGAAAAACTGTTTTTT.

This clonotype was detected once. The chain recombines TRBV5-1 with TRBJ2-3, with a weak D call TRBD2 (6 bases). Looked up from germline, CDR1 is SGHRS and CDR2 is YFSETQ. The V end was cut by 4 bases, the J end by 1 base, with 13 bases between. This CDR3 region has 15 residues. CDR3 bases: TGCGCCAGCAGCACGCTGGGCGGGGGCACAGATACGCAGTATTTT. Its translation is CASSTLGGGTDTQYF.

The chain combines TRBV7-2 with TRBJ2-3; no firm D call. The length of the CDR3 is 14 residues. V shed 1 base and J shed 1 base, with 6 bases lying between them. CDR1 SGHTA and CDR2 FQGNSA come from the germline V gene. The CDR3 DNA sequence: TGTGCCAGCAGCTTAGGGTACCGCACAGATACGCAGTATTTT. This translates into CASSLGYRTDTQYF.

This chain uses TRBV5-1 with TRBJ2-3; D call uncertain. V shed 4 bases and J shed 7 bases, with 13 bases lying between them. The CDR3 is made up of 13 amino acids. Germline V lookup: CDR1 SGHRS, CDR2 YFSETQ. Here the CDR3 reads CASSDFLGYTQYF. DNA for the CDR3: TGCGCCAGCAGCGATTTCCTAGGGTATACGCAGTATTTT. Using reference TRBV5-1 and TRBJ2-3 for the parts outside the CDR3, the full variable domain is KAGVTQTPRYLIKTRGQQVTLSCSPISGHRSVSWYQQTPGQGLQFLFEYFSETQRNKGNFPGRFSGRQFSNSRSEMNVSTLELGDSALYLCASSDFLGYTQYFGPGTRLTVL.

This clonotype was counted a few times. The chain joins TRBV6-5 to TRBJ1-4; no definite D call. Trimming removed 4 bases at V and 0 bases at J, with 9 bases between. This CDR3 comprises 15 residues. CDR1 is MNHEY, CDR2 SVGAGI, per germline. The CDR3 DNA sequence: TGTGCCAGCAGTTTGACACGGGCAACTAATGAAAAACTGTTTTTT. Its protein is CASSLTRATNEKLFF.

The DNA of the CDR3 is TGCAGTGCACCGACTGGAAACACCATATATTTT. This encodes CSAPTGNTIYF. The chain is built from TRBV20-1 and TRBJ1-3; D remains ambiguous. V lost 6 bases, J lost 2 bases, and 5 bases lay in between. This CDR3 has 11 amino acids. Per germline, CDR1 DFQATT and CDR2 SNEGSKA (reference sequence).

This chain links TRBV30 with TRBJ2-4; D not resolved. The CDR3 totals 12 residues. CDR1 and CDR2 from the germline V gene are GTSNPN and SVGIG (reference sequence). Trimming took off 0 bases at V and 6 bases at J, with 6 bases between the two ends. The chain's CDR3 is CAWSVLGNIQYF. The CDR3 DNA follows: TGTGCCTGGAGTGTACTGGGAAACATTCAGTACTTC. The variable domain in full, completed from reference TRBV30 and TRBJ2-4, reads SQTIHQWPATLVQPVGSPLSLECTVEGTSNPNLYWYRQAAGRGLQLLFYSVGIGQISSEVPQNLSASRPQDRQFILSSKKLLLSDSGFYLCAWSVLGNIQYFGAGTRLSVL.

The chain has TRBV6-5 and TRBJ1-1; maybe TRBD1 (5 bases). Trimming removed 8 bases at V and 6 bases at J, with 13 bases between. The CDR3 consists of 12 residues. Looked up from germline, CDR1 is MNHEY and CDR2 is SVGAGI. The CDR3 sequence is CASYRIGAEAFF. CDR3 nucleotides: TGTGCCAGCTACAGGATAGGGGCTGAAGCTTTCTTT.

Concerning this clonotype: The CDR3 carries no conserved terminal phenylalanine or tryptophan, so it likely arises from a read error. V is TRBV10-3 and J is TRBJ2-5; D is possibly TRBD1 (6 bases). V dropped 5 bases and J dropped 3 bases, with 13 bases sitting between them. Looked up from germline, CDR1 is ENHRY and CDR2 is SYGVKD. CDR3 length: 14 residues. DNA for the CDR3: TGTGCCATCAGTCAACAGGGTGGGGAAGAGACCCAGTACTTA. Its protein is CAISQQGGEETQYL.

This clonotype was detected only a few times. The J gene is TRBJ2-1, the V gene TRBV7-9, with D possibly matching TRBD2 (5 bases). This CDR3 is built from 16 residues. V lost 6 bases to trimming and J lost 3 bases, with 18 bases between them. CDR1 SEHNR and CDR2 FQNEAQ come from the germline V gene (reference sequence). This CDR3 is CASRGRGFLDYNEQFF. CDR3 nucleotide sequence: TGTGCCAGCAGAGGGAGAGGATTCCTTGACTACAATGAGCAGTTCTTC.

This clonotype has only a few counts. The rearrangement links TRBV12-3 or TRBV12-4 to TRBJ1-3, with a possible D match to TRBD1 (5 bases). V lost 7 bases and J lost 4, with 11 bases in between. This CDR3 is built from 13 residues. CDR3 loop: CASTGGSGNTIYF. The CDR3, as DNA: TGTGCCAGCACCGGGGGATCGGGAAACACCATATATTTT.

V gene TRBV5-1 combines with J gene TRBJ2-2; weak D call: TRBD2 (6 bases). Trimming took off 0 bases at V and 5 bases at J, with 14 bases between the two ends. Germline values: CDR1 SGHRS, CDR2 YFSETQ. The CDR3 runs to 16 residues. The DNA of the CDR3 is TGCGCCAGCAGCTTGGATGGGACTTCTAGGACCGGGGAGCTGTTTTTT. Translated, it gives CASSLDGTSRTGELFF.

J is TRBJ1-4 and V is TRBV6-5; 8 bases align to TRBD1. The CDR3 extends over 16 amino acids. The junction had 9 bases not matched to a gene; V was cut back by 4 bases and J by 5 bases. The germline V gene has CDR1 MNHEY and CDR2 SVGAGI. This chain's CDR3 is CASSLSRGPRNEKLFF. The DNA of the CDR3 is TGTGCCAGCAGTTTAAGCAGGGGGCCGCGGAATGAAAAACTGTTTTTT.

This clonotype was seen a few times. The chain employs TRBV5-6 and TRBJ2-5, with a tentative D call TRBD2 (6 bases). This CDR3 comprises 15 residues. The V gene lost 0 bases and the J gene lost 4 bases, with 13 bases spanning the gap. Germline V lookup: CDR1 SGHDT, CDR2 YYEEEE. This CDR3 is CASSLAPDGGETQYF. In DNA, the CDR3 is TGTGCCAGCAGCTTGGCGCCGGACGGGGGAGAGACCCAGTACTTC.

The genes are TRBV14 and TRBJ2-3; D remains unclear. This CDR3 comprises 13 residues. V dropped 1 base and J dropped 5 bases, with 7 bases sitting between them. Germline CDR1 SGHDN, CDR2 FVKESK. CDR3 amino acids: CASSQGIGDTQYF. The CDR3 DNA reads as TGTGCCAGCAGCCAAGGTATTGGAGATACGCAGTATTTT.

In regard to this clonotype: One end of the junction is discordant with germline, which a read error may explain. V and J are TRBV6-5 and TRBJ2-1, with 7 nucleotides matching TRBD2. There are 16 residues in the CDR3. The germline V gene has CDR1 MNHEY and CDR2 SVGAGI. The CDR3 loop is CASSYSQAGVDNERFF. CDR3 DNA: TGTGCCAGCAGTTACTCACAGGCGGGAGTTGACAATGAGCGGTTCTTC.

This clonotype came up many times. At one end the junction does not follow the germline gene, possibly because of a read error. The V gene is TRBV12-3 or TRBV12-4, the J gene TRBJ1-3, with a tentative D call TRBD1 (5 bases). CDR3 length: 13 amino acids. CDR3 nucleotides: TGTGCCAGCAGTCGGGACTCTCGAAACACCATATATTTT. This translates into CASSRDSRNTIYF.

The CDR3: CASSEAASGRRYEQFF. The CDR3 region has the DNA TGTGCCAGCAGTGAAGCGGCTAGCGGGAGGAGGTATGAGCAGTTCTTC. The rearrangement links TRBV6-1 to TRBJ2-1, with TRBD2 identical over 11 bases. Germline V gene sequence: CDR1 MNHNS, CDR2 SASEGT. The CDR3 covers 16 residues. The V and J ends lost 0 bases and 8 bases, in that order; junction bases with no gene match: 6.

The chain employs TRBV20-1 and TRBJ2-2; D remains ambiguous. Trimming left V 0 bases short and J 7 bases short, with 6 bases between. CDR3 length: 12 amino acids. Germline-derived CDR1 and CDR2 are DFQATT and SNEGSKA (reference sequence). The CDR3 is CSARELDGELFF. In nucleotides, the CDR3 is TGCAGTGCTAGAGAACTGGACGGGGAGCTGTTTTTT.

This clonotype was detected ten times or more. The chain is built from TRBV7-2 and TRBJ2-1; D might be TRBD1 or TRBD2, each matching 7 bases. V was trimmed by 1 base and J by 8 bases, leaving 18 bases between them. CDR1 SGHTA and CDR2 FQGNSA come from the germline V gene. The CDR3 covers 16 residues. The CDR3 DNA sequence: TGTGCCAGCAGCTTAGGGTCCAGGGGGAGGGCCTATGAGCAGTTCTTC. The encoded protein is CASSLGSRGRAYEQFF.